The rows below give T cell receptor beta chains drawn from one sample of a study of shared clonotypes between healthy human individuals. Using immunoSEQ multiplex PCR, the repertoire was profiled, and TCRdb retains in-frame clones only, with some absent. Seen here are around 690,000 clones, 80% to 95% observed once, and the top ten hold less than 40%. Sample: memory CD8+ T cells from PBMCs. The source is a man aged 18 to 30 in good health. Some clones in this sample may be carry-over from other donors' samples. Both conserved end residues are part of each CDR3. The order of the fields is J gene, clone size, V gene, D gene, CDR3 protein, CDR3 DNA. D genes are given only for firm matches. The size field is filled for only some rows; it gives once, few, many or a size class.

TRBJ2-5 | - | TRBV23-1 | TRBD1 | CASSREEDRGQGVWQETQYF | TGCGCCAGCAGTCGAGAGGAGGACAGGGGACAGGGGGTTTGGCAAGAGACCCAGTACTTC
TRBJ2-1 | - | TRBV4-1 | TRBD2 | CATSGLAGGLGNEQFF | TGCGCCACCTCCGGCCTAGCGGGAGGGCTCGGGAATGAGCAGTTCTTC
TRBJ2-5 | once | TRBV27 | - | CASRGGTVLGQETQYF | TGTGCCAGCAGGGGGGGGACAGTCCTAGGCCAAGAGACCCAGTACTTC
TRBJ1-2 | - | TRBV29-1 | TRBD1 | CSVELWRTGDGYTF | TGCAGCGTCGAGCTTTGGAGGACAGGCGATGGCTACACCTTC
TRBJ1-5 | - | TRBV28 | TRBD1 | CVTSPLPRQGWDQPQHF | TGTGTTACTTCCCCTCTACCTCGACAGGGTTGGGATCAGCCCCAGCATTTT
TRBJ2-2 | - | TRBV7-9 | - | CASSLTPNTGELFF | TGTGCCAGCAGCTTAACCCCGAACACCGGGGAGCTGTTTTTT
TRBJ2-7 | - | TRBV7-3 | - | CASSPVGSGDYEQYF | TGTGCCAGCAGCCCGGTAGGGTCGGGGGACTACGAGCAGTACTTC
TRBJ2-1 | - | TRBV7-9 | TRBD2 | CASSLQAGGPGEQFF | TGTGCCAGCAGCTTACAAGCGGGAGGGCCGGGTGAGCAGTTCTTC
TRBJ1-2 | - | TRBV5-7 | TRBD1 | CASSYPGTGRVYGYTF | TGTGCCAGCAGCTACCCCGGGACAGGGCGAGTCTATGGCTACACCTTC
TRBJ1-1 | - | TRBV7-9 | - | CASSLDPDTEAFF | TGTGCCAGCAGCTTAGATCCGGACACTGAAGCTTTCTTT
TRBJ2-1 | - | TRBV12-5 | - | CASGLVEGDSNSYNEQFF | TGTGCTAGTGGTTTGGTGGAGGGGGACAGCAATTCCTACAATGAGCAGTTCTTC
TRBJ2-7 | - | TRBV19 | TRBD1 | CASSHQTGDGRAYEQYF | TGTGCCAGTAGTCATCAGACAGGGGACGGTAGGGCCTACGAGCAGTACTTC
TRBJ2-7 | - | TRBV7-8 | - | CASSLARGGYEQYF | TGTGCCAGCAGCTTGGCGAGGGGTGGGTACGAGCAGTACTTC
TRBJ2-1 | - | TRBV7-9 | - | CASSVGTEQFF | TGTGCCAGCAGCGTCGGAACCGAGCAGTTCTTC
TRBJ2-7 | - | TRBV15 | - | CATSASGESYEQYF | TGTGCCACCAGCGCATCAGGGGAGTCCTACGAGCAGTACTTC
TRBJ1-2 | - | TRBV29-1 | TRBD1 | CSVGPGQHTNYGYTF | TGCAGCGTCGGACCGGGACAGCATACTAACTATGGCTACACCTTC
TRBJ2-7 | - | TRBV9 | TRBD1 | CASSVRQGHEQYF | TGTGCCAGCAGCGTGAGACAGGGCCACGAGCAGTACTTC
TRBJ2-2 | - | TRBV10-1 | TRBD2 | CASSPRTSGRFTGELFF | TGCGCCAGCAGTCCCAGGACTAGCGGGAGGTTCACCGGGGAGCTGTTTTTT
TRBJ1-2 | - | TRBV11-2 | - | CASSRSESPYTF | TGTGCCAGCAGCCGATCTGAGAGTCCCTACACCTTC
TRBJ2-7 | - | TRBV27 | - | CASSHRPDEQYF | TGTGCCAGCAGCCACCGCCCCGACGAGCAGTACTTC
TRBJ2-7 | - | TRBV19 | - | CASSMLDAYEQYF | TGTGCCAGTAGTATGTTGGACGCCTACGAGCAGTACTTC
TRBJ2-3 | - | TRBV28 | - | CASSLGELRTDTQYF | TGTGCCAGCAGTTTGGGGGAGTTGCGCACAGATACGCAGTATTTT
TRBJ1-2 | - | TRBV20-1 | - | CSTGEAYGYTF | TGCAGTACCGGGGAAGCATATGGCTACACCTTC
TRBJ2-1 | - | TRBV27 | - | CASSPVRARYNEQFF | TGTGCCAGCAGTCCAGTAAGGGCCCGGTACAATGAGCAGTTCTTC
TRBJ2-3 | once | TRBV9 | - | CASSAVRSDTDTQYF | TGTGCCAGCAGCGCCGTCAGGAGCGACACAGATACGCAGTATTTT